This T cell receptor (beta chain) was recorded in a study of control samples from healthy donors and cancer patients. This CDR3 is 15 amino acids long. Deletions cut 6 bases from V and 1 base from J, with 15 bases between. Repertoires were generated with immunoSEQ multiplex PCR, while TCRdb's copy carries only in-frame clones and drops some. This table has 80,000 to 100,000 clones, 80% to 95% appearing once. The chain combines TRBV23-1 with TRBJ1-1; perhaps TRBD1 as D (5 bases). Being an ORF, TRBV23-1 has a function that is uncertain. The TCR sequence derives from a human donor in good health. The donor label of this sample is uncertain. Sequencing was carried out using blood. As DNA, the CDR3 is TGCGCCAGCAGCCACAGGATTTGGACGAACACTGAAGCTTTCTTT. It encodes CASSHRIWTNTEAFF.